This TCR beta chain was observed in a study of early T cells in non-severe SARS-CoV-2 infection. In the library, individual cDNA molecules carried attached unique molecular identifiers. Via MiXCR, TCRdb re-called the 5' RACE reads, giving one row per CDR3 protein. This sample has around 53,000 distinct CDR3 sequences, with 6% to 8% found just once. The TCR comes from an adult who was a healthcare worker with PCR-confirmed SARS-CoV-2 infection or an uninfected control (not recorded which). Material: whole blood.

DNA for the CDR3: TGTGCCAGTAGAAGGACAGGGTGGAACATTCAGTACTTC. Its translation is CASRRTGWNIQYF. The gene calls are TRBV27 and TRBJ2-4; TRBD1 matches 8 bases. V lost 9 bases and J lost 7; bases outside the gene matches: 8. The length of the CDR3 is 13 residues. The germline V gene encodes CDR1 MNHEY and CDR2 SMNVEV (reference sequence).